This T cell receptor (beta chain) derives from a study of OX40 agonist ivuxolimab in advanced cancers. The overall study: Earlier anti-PD-1, anti-PD-L1 or anti-CTLA-4 therapy was permitted; around 40% had received some.

Germline V gene lookup returns CDR1 LGHNA and CDR2 YSLEER. V dropped 1 base and J dropped 0; count of bases not matched to a gene: 4. The CDR3 runs 17 residues. TCRdb keeps only in-frame clones here, not all; method: immunoSEQ multiplex PCR. This sample has about 12,000 clones; 80% occur once, and the top ten carry 27%. The starting material was CD4+ or CD8+ T cells sorted from blood, obtained in a trial of the OX40 agonist ivuxolimab. This clonotype was sampled from an adult with an advanced solid tumor such as melanoma, head and neck, liver or kidney cancer. The chain combines TRBV4-3 with TRBJ2-3; 10 positions agree with TRBD2. The DNA of the CDR3 is TGCGCCAGCAGCCAAGCCAGCGGGAGGGGGAGCACAGATACGCAGTATTTT. Amino acid sequence: CASSQASGRGSTDTQYF.